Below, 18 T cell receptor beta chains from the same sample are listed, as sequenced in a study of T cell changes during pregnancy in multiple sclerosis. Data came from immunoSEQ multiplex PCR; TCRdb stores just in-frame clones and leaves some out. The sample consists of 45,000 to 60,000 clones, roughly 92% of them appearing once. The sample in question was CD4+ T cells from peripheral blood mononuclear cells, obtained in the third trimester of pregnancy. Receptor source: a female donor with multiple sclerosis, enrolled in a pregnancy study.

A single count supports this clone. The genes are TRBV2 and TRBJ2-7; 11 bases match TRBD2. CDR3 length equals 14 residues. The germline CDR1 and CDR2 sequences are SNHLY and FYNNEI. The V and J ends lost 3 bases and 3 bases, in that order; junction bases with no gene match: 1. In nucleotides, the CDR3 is TGTGCCAGCAGTGAGACTAGCGGGAACTACGAGCAGTACTTC. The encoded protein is CASSETSGNYEQYF.

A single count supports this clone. Here the CDR3 DNA reads TGTGCCAGCAGCTACCCATTAGCGGGGTTTAGCACAGATACGCAGTATTTT. Amino acids: CASSYPLAGFSTDTQYF. V is TRBV7-2 and J is TRBJ2-3; 8 bases agree with TRBD2. V shed 4 bases, J shed 0 bases, and the junction held 9 bases outside the gene matches. This CDR3 has 17 residues. From germline, CDR1 is SGHTA and CDR2 FQGNSA.

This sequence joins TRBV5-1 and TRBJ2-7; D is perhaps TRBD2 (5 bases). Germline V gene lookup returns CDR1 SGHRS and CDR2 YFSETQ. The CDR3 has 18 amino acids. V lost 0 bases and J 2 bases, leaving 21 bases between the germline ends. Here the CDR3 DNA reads TGCGCCAGCAGCTTGGGTCCGCCACTAGGAAGTTCTCCCTACGAGCAGTACTTC. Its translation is CASSLGPPLGSSPYEQYF. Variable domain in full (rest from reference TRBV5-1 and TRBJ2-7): KAGVTQTPRYLIKTRGQQVTLSCSPISGHRSVSWYQQTPGQGLQFLFEYFSETQRNKGNFPGRFSGRQFSNSRSEMNVSTLELGDSALYLCASSLGPPLGSSPYEQYFGPGTRLTVT.

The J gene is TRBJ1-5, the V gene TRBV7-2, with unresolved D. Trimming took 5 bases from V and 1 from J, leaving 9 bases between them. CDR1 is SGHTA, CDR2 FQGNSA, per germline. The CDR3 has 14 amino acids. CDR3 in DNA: TGTGCCAGCAGCCGGTCTTTGAGCAATCAGCCCCAGCATTTT. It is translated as CASSRSLSNQPQHF. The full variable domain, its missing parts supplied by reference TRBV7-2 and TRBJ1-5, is GAGVSQSPSNKVTEKGKDVELRCDPISGHTALYWYRQSLGQGLEFLIYFQGNSAPDKSGLPSDRFSAERTGGSVSTLTIQRTQQEDSAVYLCASSRSLSNQPQHFGDGTRLSIL.

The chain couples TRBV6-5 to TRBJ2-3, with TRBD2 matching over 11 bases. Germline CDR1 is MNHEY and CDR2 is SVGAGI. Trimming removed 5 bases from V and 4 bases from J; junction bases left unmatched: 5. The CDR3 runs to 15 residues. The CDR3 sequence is CASSLLAGGADTQYF. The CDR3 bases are TGTGCCAGCAGTCTTCTAGCGGGAGGAGCAGATACGCAGTATTTT.

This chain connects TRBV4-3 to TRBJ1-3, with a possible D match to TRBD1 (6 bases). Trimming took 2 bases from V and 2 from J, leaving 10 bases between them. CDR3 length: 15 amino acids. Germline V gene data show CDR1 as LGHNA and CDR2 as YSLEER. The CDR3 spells CASSQTGIAGNTIYF. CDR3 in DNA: TGCGCCAGCAGCCAAACAGGGATTGCTGGAAACACCATATATTTT.

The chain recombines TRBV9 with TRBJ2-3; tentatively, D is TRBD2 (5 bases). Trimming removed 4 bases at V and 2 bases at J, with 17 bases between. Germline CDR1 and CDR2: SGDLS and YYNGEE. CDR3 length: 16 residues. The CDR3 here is CASSKENGDYTDTQYF. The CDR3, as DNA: TGTGCCAGCAGCAAAGAGAACGGGGATTACACAGATACGCAGTATTTT.

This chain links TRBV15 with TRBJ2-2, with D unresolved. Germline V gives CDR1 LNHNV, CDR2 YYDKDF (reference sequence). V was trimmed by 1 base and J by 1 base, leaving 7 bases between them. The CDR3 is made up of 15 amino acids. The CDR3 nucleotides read TGTGCCACCAGCAGAGGTAACTTGAACACCGGGGAGCTGTTTTTT. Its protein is CATSRGNLNTGELFF.

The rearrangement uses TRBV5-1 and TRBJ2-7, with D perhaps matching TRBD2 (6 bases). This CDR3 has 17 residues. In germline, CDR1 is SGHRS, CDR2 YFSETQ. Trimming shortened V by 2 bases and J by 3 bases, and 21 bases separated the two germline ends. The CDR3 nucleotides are TGCGCCAGCAGCTTTGGAGGACTCGGCGGGACCGTCTACGAGCAGTACTTC. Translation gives CASSFGGLGGTVYEQYF. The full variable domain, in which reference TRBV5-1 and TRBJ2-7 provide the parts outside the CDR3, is KAGVTQTPRYLIKTRGQQVTLSCSPISGHRSVSWYQQTPGQGLQFLFEYFSETQRNKGNFPGRFSGRQFSNSRSEMNVSTLELGDSALYLCASSFGGLGGTVYEQYFGPGTRLTVT.

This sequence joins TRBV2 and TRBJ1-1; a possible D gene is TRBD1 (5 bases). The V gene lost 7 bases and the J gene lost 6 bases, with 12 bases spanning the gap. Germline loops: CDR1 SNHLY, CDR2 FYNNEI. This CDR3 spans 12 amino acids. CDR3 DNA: TGTGCCAGCAAACAGGACAAGGCTGAAGCTTTCTTT. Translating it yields CASKQDKAEAFF.

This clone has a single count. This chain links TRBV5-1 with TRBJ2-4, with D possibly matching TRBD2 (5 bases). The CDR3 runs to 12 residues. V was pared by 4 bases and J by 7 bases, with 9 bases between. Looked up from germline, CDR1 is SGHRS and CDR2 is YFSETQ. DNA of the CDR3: TGCGCCAGCAGCGACGGAGGTAACATTCAGTACTTC. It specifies CASSDGGNIQYF.

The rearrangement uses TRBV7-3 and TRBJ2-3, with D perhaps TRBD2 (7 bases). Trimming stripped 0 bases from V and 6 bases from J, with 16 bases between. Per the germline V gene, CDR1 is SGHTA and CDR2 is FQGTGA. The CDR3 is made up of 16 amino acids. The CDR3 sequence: CASSLTGGLRQDTQYF. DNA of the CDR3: TGTGCCAGCAGCTTAACGGGGGGGCTGCGACAGGATACGCAGTATTTT.

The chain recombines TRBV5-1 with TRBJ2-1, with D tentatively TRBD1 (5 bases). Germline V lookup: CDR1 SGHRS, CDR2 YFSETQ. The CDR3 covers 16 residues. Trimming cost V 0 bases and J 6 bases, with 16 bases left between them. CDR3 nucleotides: TGCGCCAGCAGCTTGGGAAGGGGTTCGAAACGCAATGAGCAGTTCTTC. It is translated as CASSLGRGSKRNEQFF.

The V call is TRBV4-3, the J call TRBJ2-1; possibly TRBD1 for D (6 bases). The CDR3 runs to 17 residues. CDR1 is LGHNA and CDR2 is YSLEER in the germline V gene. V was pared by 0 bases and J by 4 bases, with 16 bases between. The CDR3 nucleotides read TGCGCCAGCAGCCAAGATCCCGGGCCAGGGGATTACAATGAGCAGTTCTTC. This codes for CASSQDPGPGDYNEQFF.

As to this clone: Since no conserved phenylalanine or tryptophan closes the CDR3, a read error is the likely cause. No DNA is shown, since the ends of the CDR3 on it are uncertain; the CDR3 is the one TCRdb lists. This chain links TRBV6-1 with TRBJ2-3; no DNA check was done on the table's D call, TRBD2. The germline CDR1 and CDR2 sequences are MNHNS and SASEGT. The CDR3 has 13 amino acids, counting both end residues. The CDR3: CASSEGLGLTMFL.

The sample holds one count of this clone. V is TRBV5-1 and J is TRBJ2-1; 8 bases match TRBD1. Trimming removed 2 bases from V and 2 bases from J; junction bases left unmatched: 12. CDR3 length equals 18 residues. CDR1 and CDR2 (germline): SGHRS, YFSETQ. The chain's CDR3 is CASSFRDRKTLAYNEQFF. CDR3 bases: TGCGCCAGCAGCTTCCGGGACAGGAAAACGCTTGCCTACAATGAGCAGTTCTTC.

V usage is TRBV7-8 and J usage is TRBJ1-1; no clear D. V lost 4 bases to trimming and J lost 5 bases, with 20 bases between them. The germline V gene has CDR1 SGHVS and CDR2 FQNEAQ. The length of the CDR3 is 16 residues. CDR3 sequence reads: CASSSPFRGKMTEAFF. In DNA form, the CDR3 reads TGTGCCAGCAGCTCCCCCTTCCGGGGAAAGATGACTGAAGCTTTCTTT.

Here the CDR3 DNA reads TGTGCCAGCAGCACCGGGACTAGTATTTCCTACGAGCAGTACTTC. Translation: CASSTGTSISYEQYF. The chain uses TRBV27 and TRBJ2-7; 8 nucleotides agree with TRBD2. Germline CDR1 is MNHEY and CDR2 is SMNVEV (reference sequence). The CDR3 covers 15 residues. The junction had 8 bases not matched to a gene; V was cut back by 6 bases and J by 1 base.